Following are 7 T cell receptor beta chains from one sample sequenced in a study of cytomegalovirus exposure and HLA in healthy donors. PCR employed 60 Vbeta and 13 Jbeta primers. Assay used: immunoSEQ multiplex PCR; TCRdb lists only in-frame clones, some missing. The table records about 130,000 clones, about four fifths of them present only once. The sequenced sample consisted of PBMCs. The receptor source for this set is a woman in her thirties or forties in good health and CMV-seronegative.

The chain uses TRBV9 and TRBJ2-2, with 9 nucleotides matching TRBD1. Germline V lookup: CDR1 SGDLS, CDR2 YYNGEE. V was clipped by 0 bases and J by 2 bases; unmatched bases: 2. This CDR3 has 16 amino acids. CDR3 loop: CASSVGQGDNTGELFF. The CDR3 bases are TGTGCCAGCAGCGTAGGACAGGGGGATAACACCGGGGAGCTGTTTTTT. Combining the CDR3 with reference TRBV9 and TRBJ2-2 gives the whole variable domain DSGVTQTPKHLITATGQRVTLRCSPRSGDLSVYWYQQSLDQGLQFLIQYYNGEERAKGNILERFSAQQFPDLHSELNLSSLELGDSALYFCASSVGQGDNTGELFFGEGSRLTVL.

Written as DNA, the CDR3 is TGCGCCAGCAGCTTTAGCGGGAGCGCTACTAATGAGCAGTTCTTC. Its translation is CASSFSGSATNEQFF. This rearrangement joins TRBV4-3 to TRBJ2-1; TRBD2 matches at 9 bases. J lost 7 bases, V lost 5 bases, and 9 bases had no gene match. The CDR3 is 15 residues long. Germline V gene data show CDR1 as LGHNA and CDR2 as YSLEER.

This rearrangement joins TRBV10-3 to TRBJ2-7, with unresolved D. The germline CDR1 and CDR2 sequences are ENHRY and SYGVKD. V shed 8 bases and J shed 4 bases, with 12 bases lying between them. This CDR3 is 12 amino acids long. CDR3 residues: CAIGQSRYEQYF. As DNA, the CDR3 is TGTGCCATCGGGCAAAGTAGGTACGAGCAGTACTTC.

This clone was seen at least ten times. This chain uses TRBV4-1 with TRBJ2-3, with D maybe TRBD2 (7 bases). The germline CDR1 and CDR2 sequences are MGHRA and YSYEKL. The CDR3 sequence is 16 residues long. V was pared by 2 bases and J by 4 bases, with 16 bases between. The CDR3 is CASSQYTGGAADTQYF. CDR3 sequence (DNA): TGCGCCAGCAGCCAATACACGGGGGGCGCGGCAGATACGCAGTATTTT.

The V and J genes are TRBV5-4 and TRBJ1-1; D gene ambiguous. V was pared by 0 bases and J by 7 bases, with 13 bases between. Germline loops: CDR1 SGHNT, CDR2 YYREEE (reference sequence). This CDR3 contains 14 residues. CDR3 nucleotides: TGTGCCAGCAGCTTGGACAAGTCGGGGAATGAAGCTTTCTTT. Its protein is CASSLDKSGNEAFF. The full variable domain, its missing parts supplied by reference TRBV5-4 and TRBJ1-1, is ETGVTQSPTHLIKTRGQQVTLRCSSQSGHNTVSWYQQALGQGPQFIFQYYREEENGRGNFPPRFSGLQFPNYSSELNVNALELDDSALYLCASSLDKSGNEAFFGQGTRLTVV.

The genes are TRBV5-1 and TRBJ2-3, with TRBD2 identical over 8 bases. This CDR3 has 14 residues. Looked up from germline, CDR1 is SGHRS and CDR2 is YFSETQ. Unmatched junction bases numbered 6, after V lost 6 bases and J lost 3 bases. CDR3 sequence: CASTGGGATDTQYF. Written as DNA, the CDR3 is TGCGCCAGCACCGGGGGGGGAGCAACAGATACGCAGTATTTT.

CDR3 coding DNA: TGTGCCAGCAGCAGACAAGTTGAAGCTTTCTTT. Translated, it gives CASSRQVEAFF. The V and J genes are TRBV7-9 and TRBJ1-1; D gene unclear. CDR1 and CDR2 (germline): SEHNR, FQNEAQ (reference sequence). The CDR3 contains 11 residues. V lost 5 bases to trimming and J lost 7 bases, with 8 bases between them.